What follows are 10 T cell receptor beta chains derived from one specimen sequenced in a study of STAT5B mutations in CD4+ large granular lymphocyte leukemia (dated by TCRdb to between 2021 and 2023). Library preparation used the immunoSEQ multiplex PCR assay. This is the immuneACCESS table as TCRdb keeps it, with only in-frame sequences that have V and J called. A part of the clones is gone; compared with another copy, unresolved V genes explain less than half, and the rest is unexplained. The sample records tens of thousands of clones, 65% to 85% of which are singletons. The ten largest clones represent approximately 2.3% of the sample. What was sequenced was CD4+ T cells from blood buffy coats. These receptors all stem from a human donor in good health.

The J gene is TRBJ2-5, the V gene TRBV5-1; no definite D call. Germline-derived CDR1 and CDR2 are SGHRS and YFSETQ. V was pared by 0 bases and J by 4 bases, with 13 bases between. This CDR3 spans 15 amino acids. The CDR3: CASSLAFRVLETQYF. The CDR3 DNA sequence: TGCGCCAGCAGCTTGGCTTTCCGGGTCCTAGAGACCCAGTACTTC.

There are a few counts of this clone. The CDR3 coding sequence is TGTGCCAGCAGGGGAACAGGGGGCGTAGGGTATGGCTACACCTTC. This translates into CASRGTGGVGYGYTF. This chain uses TRBV2 with TRBJ1-2, with 9 bases that match TRBD1. Germline-derived CDR1 and CDR2 are SNHLY and FYNNEI. Trimming at V came to 6 bases and at J to 5 bases, leaving 10 bases not matched to a gene. The CDR3 has 15 amino acids.

CDR3 in amino acids: CASRAWEGAETQYF. The DNA for the CDR3 is TGTGCCAGCAGGGCCTGGGAGGGCGCGGAGACCCAGTACTTC. V usage is TRBV7-9 and J usage is TRBJ2-5; 7 bases are a match to TRBD2. The germline V gene has CDR1 SEHNR and CDR2 FQNEAQ (reference sequence). V shed 6 bases and J 5 bases; nucleotides not matched to a gene: 9. CDR3 length equals 14 residues.

This chain joins TRBV7-8 and TRBJ2-5; no reliable D call. The CDR3 extends over 14 amino acids. The germline V gene encodes CDR1 SGHVS and CDR2 FQNEAQ. Trimming removed 2 bases at V and 3 bases at J, with 10 bases between. CDR3 loop: CASSLKGWEETQYF. DNA for the CDR3: TGTGCCAGCAGCTTAAAAGGGTGGGAAGAGACCCAGTACTTC.

V and J are TRBV5-7 and TRBJ2-5; D is perhaps TRBD1 (6 bases). TRBV5-7 is annotated as an ORF whose role is uncertain. CDR3 size: 16 residues. Trimming left V 0 bases short and J 4 bases short, with 16 bases between. The chain's CDR3 is CASSLVTTGKGETQYF. The CDR3 DNA is TGTGCCAGCAGCTTGGTGACTACAGGGAAGGGAGAGACCCAGTACTTC.

This clone was seen more than once but under ten times. The V and J genes are TRBV6-1 and TRBJ2-7, with 11 bases fitting TRBD2. The CDR3 spans 15 residues. Germline assignment: CDR1 MNHNS and CDR2 SASEGT. Germline trimming cut 5 bases from V and 1 base from J; bases unmatched to any gene: 4. The CDR3 protein is CASSPLAGGSYEQYF. The CDR3 DNA is TGTGCCAGCAGTCCTCTAGCGGGAGGTTCCTACGAGCAGTACTTC.

This sequence joins TRBV28 and TRBJ1-1, with D possibly TRBD1 on 5 matching bases. The germline gives CDR1 MDHEN, CDR2 SYDVKM. Trimming pared 8 bases from V and 3 bases from J, leaving 13 bases between. The CDR3 loop spans 13 amino acids. The CDR3, as DNA: TGTGCCAGCGGGGGGGTCTATCACACTGAAGCTTTCTTT. Its protein is CASGGVYHTEAFF.

The genes are TRBV2 and TRBJ1-5; the match to TRBD1 covers 11 bases. The ends lost 2 bases at V and 1 base at J; junction bases unmatched: 10. Germline V gene sequence: CDR1 SNHLY, CDR2 FYNNEI. The length of the CDR3 is 19 residues. The CDR3 loop reads CASSELRGQGVGSNQPQHF. CDR3 coding DNA: TGTGCCAGCAGTGAACTACGGGGACAGGGGGTTGGGAGCAATCAGCCCCAGCATTTT.

This clone was detected once. The chain joins TRBV18 to TRBJ2-1; D may be TRBD1 or TRBD2 (5 bases each). V lost 1 base to trimming and J lost 9 bases, with 13 bases between them. Germline V gene sequence: CDR1 KGHSH, CDR2 LQKENI. The CDR3 runs to 14 residues. The CDR3 loop is CASSPRVGALEQFF. CDR3 nucleotide sequence: TGTGCCAGCTCACCACGAGTCGGGGCCCTTGAGCAGTTCTTC.

This clone showed up just a few times. The J gene is TRBJ2-1, the V gene TRBV29-1; no clear D. Per the germline V gene, CDR1 is SQVTM and CDR2 is ANQGSEA. The CDR3 sequence is 14 residues long. V lost 0 bases to trimming and J lost 1 base, with 7 bases between them. The CDR3 loop reads CSVEERQSYNEQFF. CDR3 DNA sequence: TGCAGCGTTGAAGAGCGGCAGTCCTACAATGAGCAGTTCTTC.